A single sample is the source of the 28 T cell receptor beta chains below, sequenced in a study of cytomegalovirus exposure and HLA in healthy donors. Amplification used 60 Vbeta primers and 13 Jbeta primers. Clones were read by immunoSEQ multiplex PCR, and TCRdb kept only the in-frame ones, dropping some. Here the sample spans over 65,000 clones, around 80% being singletons. Sequencing used PBMCs. The origin of the receptors is a man aged 35 to 55 in good health and CMV-seronegative.

This chain connects TRBV18 to TRBJ2-6; weak D call: TRBD2 (5 bases). Per the germline V gene, CDR1 is KGHSH and CDR2 is LQKENI. With 4 bases removed from V and 0 bases from J, the gap between germline ends came to 19 bases. The CDR3 runs to 19 residues. CDR3: CASSRSGSPFTSGANVLTF. The CDR3 bases are TGTGCCAGCTCACGTTCGGGGAGTCCTTTCACCTCTGGGGCCAACGTCCTGACTTTC.

In DNA, the CDR3 is TGTGCCAGCAGTTCGAACCTAGAGTTCGGGCAGTACTTC. Its protein is CASSSNLEFGQYF. This chain links TRBV6-5 with TRBJ2-7; no firm D call. Looked up from germline, CDR1 is MNHEY and CDR2 is SVGAGI. The CDR3 is 13 amino acids. Trimming stripped 4 bases from V and 9 bases from J, with 16 bases between.

The CDR3 sequence: CASSLLAGAGTGNQPQHF. The CDR3 region has the DNA TGTGCCAGCAGTTTATTGGCGGGGGCCGGGACAGGAAATCAGCCCCAGCATTTT. The V call is TRBV28, the J call TRBJ1-5, with 8 nucleotides matching TRBD1. V was clipped by 1 base and J by 4 bases; unmatched bases: 12. Germline V gives CDR1 MDHEN, CDR2 SYDVKM. The CDR3 contains 18 residues. Based on the CDR3 plus reference TRBV28 and TRBJ1-5, the full variable domain is DVKVTQSSRYLVKRTGEKVFLECVQDMDHENMFWYRQDPGLGLRLIYFSYDVKMKEKGDIPEGYSVSREKKERFSLILESASTNQTSMYLCASSLLAGAGTGNQPQHFGDGTRLSIL.

The rearrangement joins TRBV2 to TRBJ2-3; 8 nucleotides line up with TRBD2. V was pared by 6 bases and J by 8 bases, with 4 bases of the junction left unmatched. Germline CDR1 SNHLY, CDR2 FYNNEI. This CDR3 spans 12 amino acids. The CDR3 nucleotides read TGTGCCAGCAGGCCGGGGGGGTTTACGCAGTATTTT. Protein: CASRPGGFTQYF.

This chain connects TRBV28 to TRBJ2-7; D is possibly TRBD1 (5 bases). Trimming removed 6 bases at V and 4 bases at J, with 10 bases between. The germline gives CDR1 MDHEN, CDR2 SYDVKM. This CDR3 comprises 12 residues. The CDR3: CASSQTVYEQYF. CDR3 nucleotide sequence: TGTGCCAGCAGCCAGACAGTTTACGAGCAGTACTTC.

This clone was observed a handful of times. The CDR3, as DNA: TGTGCCAGCAGGCGGGATTCCGAAAAACTGTTTTTT. Amino acid sequence: CASRRDSEKLFF. The chain is built from TRBV6-6 and TRBJ1-4; D is unclear. V lost 6 bases, J lost 8 bases, and 10 bases lay in between. Germline CDR1 and CDR2: MNHNY and SVGAGI (reference sequence). CDR3 length: 12 residues.

This clone has just one count. J is TRBJ2-7 and V is TRBV19; D might be TRBD2 (6 bases). With 3 bases removed from V and 4 bases from J, the gap between germline ends came to 13 bases. The germline V gene has CDR1 LNHDA and CDR2 SQIVND (reference sequence). The CDR3 is 14 residues long. CDR3 in DNA: TGTGCCAGTAGTATTGGGGGGAGTAGGTACGAGCAGTACTTC. This codes for CASSIGGSRYEQYF.

This chain uses TRBV7-9 with TRBJ1-6, with 8 bases lining up with TRBD1. Germline CDR1 is SEHNR and CDR2 is FQNEAQ (reference sequence). V lost 5 bases and J lost 9; bases outside the gene matches: 9. The CDR3 has 15 amino acids. CDR3 sequence: CASSPSTGGTSPLHF. The CDR3 region has the DNA TGTGCCAGCAGCCCAAGTACAGGGGGTACTTCACCCCTCCACTTT. Variable domain in full (rest from reference TRBV7-9 and TRBJ1-6): DTGVSQNPRHKITKRGQNVTFRCDPISEHNRLYWYRQTLGQGPEFLTYFQNEAQLEKSRLLSDRFSAERPKGSFSTLEIQRTEQGDSAMYLCASSPSTGGTSPLHFGNGTRLTVT.

J is TRBJ2-2 and V is TRBV9; maybe TRBD2 (7 bases). The V end was cut by 0 bases, the J end by 5 bases, with 17 bases between. Germline values: CDR1 SGDLS, CDR2 YYNGEE. CDR3 length: 17 amino acids. CDR3 in DNA: TGTGCCAGCAGCGTAGGTGGGGGCAATAGCGGGACCGGGGAGCTGTTTTTT. This sequence encodes CASSVGGGNSGTGELFF.

The chain joins TRBV10-3 to TRBJ1-1; D gene unclear. The germline gives CDR1 ENHRY, CDR2 SYGVKD. V was cut by 6 bases and J by 4 bases, with 18 bases left in between. This CDR3 comprises 15 residues. CDR3 in amino acids: CAIREARNGGTEAFF. CDR3 nucleotide sequence: TGTGCCATCAGGGAAGCCAGGAATGGAGGCACTGAAGCTTTCTTT.

This chain links TRBV5-1 with TRBJ1-2; tentatively, D is TRBD1 (5 bases). The CDR3 runs 13 residues. CDR1 and CDR2 from the germline V gene are SGHRS and YFSETQ. Trimming stripped 4 bases from V and 4 bases from J, with 11 bases between. The CDR3 coding sequence is TGCGCCAGCAGCCCGGGGGGGGGCTATGGCTACACCTTC. Its protein is CASSPGGGYGYTF. The entire variable domain, with the rest obtained from reference TRBV5-1 and TRBJ1-2, is as follows: KAGVTQTPRYLIKTRGQQVTLSCSPISGHRSVSWYQQTPGQGLQFLFEYFSETQRNKGNFPGRFSGRQFSNSRSEMNVSTLELGDSALYLCASSPGGGYGYTFGSGTRLTVV.

The chain has TRBV29-1 and TRBJ1-1; TRBD1 agrees at 7 bases. V was clipped by 6 bases and J by 2 bases; unmatched bases: 3. The length of the CDR3 is 12 residues. Germline V lookup: CDR1 SQVTM, CDR2 ANQGSEA. CDR3 protein: CSVTGPNTEAFF. The CDR3 nucleotides read TGCAGCGTGACAGGGCCTAACACTGAAGCTTTCTTT.

A few counts support this clone. V is TRBV6-6 and J is TRBJ1-4, with TRBD1 matching over 9 bases. Germline CDR1 and CDR2: MNHNY and SVGAGI (reference sequence). The CDR3 loop spans 15 amino acids. J lost 4 bases, V lost 6 bases, and 6 bases had no gene match. CDR3 region: CASSLGTGLNEKLFF. The DNA of the CDR3 is TGTGCCAGCAGCCTAGGGACAGGGCTTAATGAAAAACTGTTTTTT.

The rearrangement links TRBV4-2 to TRBJ2-1; 11 nucleotides align to TRBD2. The CDR3 is 18 residues long. With 6 bases clipped from V and 10 bases from J, the junction kept 20 bases outside the gene matches. Germline V lookup: CDR1 LGHNA, CDR2 YNFKEQ. CDR3 amino acids: CASRPLELAGEISPEQFF. Written as DNA, the CDR3 is TGTGCCAGCAGACCGTTGGAACTAGCGGGAGAGATTTCCCCCGAGCAGTTCTTC.

The gene calls are TRBV18 and TRBJ2-7; 10 bases align to TRBD1. The CDR3 is 15 residues long. V shed 3 bases, J shed 4 bases, and the junction held 6 bases outside the gene matches. Looked up from germline, CDR1 is KGHSH and CDR2 is LQKENI. CDR3 sequence (DNA): TGTGCCAGCTCACCTGTGACAGGGGGCGGGTACGAGCAGTACTTC. It yields the protein CASSPVTGGGYEQYF.

The chain combines TRBV2 with TRBJ2-7; no clear D. The CDR3 sequence is 14 residues long. CDR1 and CDR2 from the germline V gene are SNHLY and FYNNEI. V lost 2 bases and J lost 1, with 9 bases in between. The DNA of the CDR3 is TGTGCCAGCAGTGAATGGGCCAGGTCCTACGAGCAGTACTTC. Translation: CASSEWARSYEQYF.

The V and J genes are TRBV28 and TRBJ1-1; D gene ambiguous. V was pared by 3 bases and J by 7 bases, with 9 bases between. CDR1 MDHEN and CDR2 SYDVKM come from the germline V gene. The CDR3 covers 12 residues. This chain's CDR3 is CASSFSPDEAFF. The CDR3 DNA is TGTGCCAGCAGTTTTTCGCCAGATGAAGCTTTCTTT.

The V gene is TRBV5-1, the J gene TRBJ1-1, with 8 bases fitting TRBD1. CDR1 is SGHRS and CDR2 is YFSETQ in the germline V gene. The CDR3 length is 18 residues. V trimming: 0 bases; J trimming: 4 bases; junction bases outside the gene matches: 14. This CDR3 reads CASSLESIAFRGLTEAFF. For the CDR3, the DNA is TGCGCCAGCAGCTTGGAATCAATCGCTTTCAGGGGGCTCACTGAAGCTTTCTTT.

The rearrangement links TRBV7-8 to TRBJ2-3; 14 nucleotides line up with TRBD2. The CDR3 spans 16 residues. Germline CDR1 reads SGHVS; CDR2 reads FQNEAQ. Germline trimming cut 4 bases from V and 8 bases from J; bases unmatched to any gene: 8. Written as DNA, the CDR3 is TGTGCCAGCAGCTCCACGACTAGCGGGGGGGCGACTACGCAGTATTTT. Residues: CASSSTTSGGATTQYF.

The V and J genes are TRBV7-9 and TRBJ2-3, with TRBD2 as a possible D gene (6 bases). Germline CDR1 reads SEHNR; CDR2 reads FQNEAQ (reference sequence). V lost 2 bases and J lost 1, with 22 bases in between. CDR3 length equals 19 residues. CDR3 protein: CASSLFRLGGIGGTDTQYF. DNA of the CDR3: TGTGCCAGCAGCTTATTTCGCCTAGGAGGGATAGGGGGCACAGATACGCAGTATTTT.

This chain joins TRBV6-1 and TRBJ2-5; 7 bases fit TRBD1. The DNA matches TRBJ2-7 better at its end, which makes the J call doubtful. This CDR3 is built from 14 residues. Germline V gene data show CDR1 as MNHNS and CDR2 as SASEGT. DNA for the CDR3: TGTGCCAGCAGTGAAAGGACAGGTGTTTCCGAGCAGTACTTC. It encodes CASSERTGVSEQYF.

This rearrangement joins TRBV10-3 to TRBJ1-1, with D unclear. The CDR3 consists of 15 residues. Per germline, CDR1 ENHRY and CDR2 SYGVKD. V dropped 2 bases and J dropped 0 bases, with 10 bases sitting between them. The CDR3 nucleotides are TGTGCCATCAGTGAGGGGGAGGCAATGAACACTGAAGCTTTCTTT. Translation: CAISEGEAMNTEAFF.

This clone is a singleton in its sample. V is TRBV11-2 and J is TRBJ2-5; 8 positions agree with TRBD2. V was pared by 3 bases and J by 5 bases, with 5 bases of the junction left unmatched. The CDR3 runs to 14 residues. Germline V CDR1 and CDR2: SGHAT, FQNNGV. The CDR3 nucleotides are TGTGCCAGCAGCTTGGAAAGCGGGAGCGAGACCCAGTACTTC. It yields the protein CASSLESGSETQYF.

The V and J genes are TRBV7-9 and TRBJ2-7, with 9 bases matching TRBD1. V dropped 1 base and J dropped 7; count of bases not matched to a gene: 5. Germline V gene sequence: CDR1 SEHNR, CDR2 FQNEAQ (reference sequence). The CDR3 is 14 amino acids. In DNA form, the CDR3 reads TGTGCCAGCAGCTTAGGACAGGGGGTGGGGGAGCAGTACTTC. Encoded protein: CASSLGQGVGEQYF.

This sequence joins TRBV2 and TRBJ2-5; D is uncertain. The CDR3 runs to 15 residues. V dropped 4 bases and J dropped 0 bases, with 12 bases sitting between them. Looked up from germline, CDR1 is SNHLY and CDR2 is FYNNEI. The CDR3 spells CASSVAGAYQETQYF. As DNA, the CDR3 is TGTGCCAGCAGTGTGGCCGGAGCGTACCAAGAGACCCAGTACTTC.

The chain has TRBV14 and TRBJ2-7; 12 bases match TRBD2. The CDR3 has 14 residues. V lost 3 bases, J lost 4 bases, and 1 base stayed unmatched. Per the germline V gene, CDR1 is SGHDN and CDR2 is FVKESK. This chain's CDR3 is CASSHLAGGYEQYF. In nucleotides, the CDR3 is TGTGCCAGCAGCCATCTAGCGGGAGGGTACGAGCAGTACTTC.

V and J are TRBV6-5 and TRBJ2-7; the D gene is possibly TRBD1 (5 bases). Deletions cut 2 bases from V and 4 bases from J, with 12 bases between. Per the germline V gene, CDR1 is MNHEY and CDR2 is SVGAGI. The CDR3 sequence is 14 residues long. CDR3: CASSYDRLSYEQYF. CDR3 DNA sequence: TGTGCCAGCAGTTACGACAGATTAAGTTACGAGCAGTACTTC.

The chain's CDR3 is CASRLRRNNGEQYF. The CDR3, as DNA: TGTGCCAGCAGACTCAGGCGAAACAACGGCGAGCAGTACTTC. The genes are TRBV27 and TRBJ2-7, with D unclear. With 6 bases removed from V and 6 bases from J, the gap between germline ends came to 18 bases. CDR3 length: 14 residues. Germline V gene lookup returns CDR1 MNHEY and CDR2 SMNVEV (reference sequence).